This TCR beta chain was observed in a study of breast tumors, draining lymph nodes, adjacent tissues. Whole-study results and caveats: Tumor repertoires ranked between lymph nodes and nontumor tissue in diversity, with V and J gene preferences.

Germline V CDR1 and CDR2: LGHNA, YNFKEQ. This CDR3 is 18 amino acids long. J gave up 7 bases and V 3 bases, and 11 bases lay outside the gene matches. Axillary draining lymph nodes of breast cancer patients supplied the node samples. One entry per CDR3 protein results from TCRdb running MiXCR on the multiplex PCR reads. The table lists some 130,000 distinct CDR3 sequences, about 20% of them singletons. This clonotype was observed at least ten times. Its antigen is unidentified. Sequenced material: axillary lymph node tissue. The source is a female donor with breast cancer. Some clones in this sample may be carry-over from other donors' samples. The chain employs TRBV4-2 and TRBJ2-1; the match to TRBD2 covers 14 bases. The CDR3 DNA reads TGTGCCAGCAGCCACCCACCGGGACTAGCGGGAGTCGGAAATGAGCAGTTCTTC. Protein sequence: CASSHPPGLAGVGNEQFF.